Sequencing of this TCR beta chain was carried out in a study of PD-L1 blockade in urothelial cancer. Study as a whole: At some point between 2013 and 2014 therapy began: atezolizumab 1,200 mg intravenously every 3 weeks. As for prior chemotherapy regimens, patients had received 0 to 3. When blood samples were assessed, the median T cell count was some 150,000.

V was clipped by 1 base and J by 3 bases; unmatched bases: 0. Germline CDR1 SGHAT, CDR2 FQNNGV. The CDR3 is 15 residues long. The time point denotes: peripheral blood 6 weeks after treatment start. Every patient provided from 1 to 8 samples, collected pretreatment and on-treatment. This table comes from immunoSEQ multiplex PCR, and its TCRdb copy is limited to in-frame clones, with some not included. This repertoire shows around 110,000 clones, around 89% found once; its top ten account for more than 1.5%. The receptor's source is a man between 60 and 70 years old with urothelial cancer. V usage is TRBV11-2 and J usage is TRBJ1-4; 9 nucleotides agree with TRBD1. The sequenced sample was PBMCs, obtained around atezolizumab (anti-PD-L1) treatment. In DNA, the CDR3 is TGTGCCAGCAGCTTAGGACAGGGGGCTAATGAAAAACTGTTTTTT. Its protein product is CASSLGQGANEKLFF. Variable domain in full (rest from reference TRBV11-2 and TRBJ1-4): EAGVAQSPRYKIIEKRQSVAFWCNPISGHATLYWYQQILGQGPKLLIQFQNNGVVDDSQLPKDRFSAERLKGVDSTLKIQPAKLEDSAVYLCASSLGQGANEKLFFGSGTQLSVL.